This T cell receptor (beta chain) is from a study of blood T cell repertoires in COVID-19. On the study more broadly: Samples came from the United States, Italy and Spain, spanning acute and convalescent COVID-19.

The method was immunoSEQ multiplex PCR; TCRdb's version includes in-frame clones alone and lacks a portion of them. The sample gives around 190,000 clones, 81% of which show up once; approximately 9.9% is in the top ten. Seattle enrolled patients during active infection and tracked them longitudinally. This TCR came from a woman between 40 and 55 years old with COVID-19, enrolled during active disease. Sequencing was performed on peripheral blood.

The CDR3 DNA is TGTGCCAGCACCTCTAGCGGGGGCGTAGCCGGGGAGCTGTTTTTT. Its translation: CASTSSGGVAGELFF. V usage is TRBV6-1 and J usage is TRBJ2-2; 10 bases are shared with TRBD2. The CDR3 contains 15 residues. With V trimmed by 7 bases and J by 6 bases, 8 bases remained unmatched. Germline V CDR1 and CDR2: MNHNS, SASEGT.